These 20 T cell receptor beta chains originate from one sample sequenced in a study of T-cell reconstitution after alpha-beta-depleted transplantation in children. A library of TCRbeta sequences, prepared with unique molecular identifiers, was generated. TCRdb re-called the PCR reads through MiXCR, storing one row per CDR3 protein. Here the sample spans approximately 800,000 distinct CDR3 sequences, approximately 15% being singletons. This sample comprised PBMCs, mostly from graft donor cells, obtained 360 days after TCRalphabeta/CD19-depleted stem cell transplant. These receptors were collected from a male patient younger than 18 who had a stem cell transplant for acute lymphoblastic leukemia, so the T cells may come from the graft donor.

In this sample, this clonotype turned up a few times. This sequence joins TRBV20-1 and TRBJ2-7; 14 bases are shared with TRBD2. Germline V gene data show CDR1 as DFQATT and CDR2 as SNEGSKA (reference sequence). CDR3 length: 14 amino acids. Trimming removed 7 bases from V and 13 bases from J; junction bases left unmatched: 15. CDR3 region: CSGRTSGRSPRFYF. In DNA form, the CDR3 reads TGCAGTGGCCGGACTAGCGGGAGGTCCCCTCGTTTTTACTTC.

This rearrangement joins TRBV20-1 to TRBJ2-1; 9 positions match TRBD2. Unmatched junction bases numbered 10, after V lost 3 bases and J lost 7 bases. The CDR3 spans 15 residues. Germline V gene lookup returns CDR1 DFQATT and CDR2 SNEGSKA (reference sequence). The CDR3 DNA reads TGCAGTGCTAGTCGGGGTAGCGGGAGAGGTAATGAGCAGTTCTTC. Its protein is CSASRGSGRGNEQFF.

The sample holds many counts of this clonotype. This chain joins TRBV29-1 and TRBJ2-7; D remains ambiguous. Germline V gives CDR1 SQVTM, CDR2 ANQGSEA. The V end lost 1 base, the J end lost 4 bases, and 5 bases lay between the germline ends. CDR3 size: 11 residues. CDR3 nucleotides: TGCAGCGTTGAAGGAATTTACGAGCAGTACTTC. It codes for CSVEGIYEQYF.

The table lists this clonotype with a few counts. The chain carries TRBV7-6 and TRBJ1-4; 9 bases fit TRBD1. CDR1 and CDR2 from the germline V gene are SGHVS and FNYEAQ. The V segment lost 4 bases and the J segment 0 bases; nucleotides outside the gene matches: 3. This CDR3 region has 16 residues. Here the CDR3 reads CASSSTGGATNEKLFF. CDR3 nucleotide sequence: TGTGCCAGCAGCTCGACAGGGGGGGCAACTAATGAAAAACTGTTTTTT.

The chain carries TRBV2 and TRBJ2-1, with 12 bases lining up with TRBD2. J lost 2 bases, V lost 8 bases, and 13 bases had no gene match. The germline CDR1 and CDR2 sequences are SNHLY and FYNNEI. The CDR3 spans 18 residues. The CDR3 coding sequence is TGTGCCAGCTGTTTAGTCCCCTGGACTAGCGGGGCCTACAATGAGCAGTTCTTC. Amino acids: CASCLVPWTSGAYNEQFF.

CDR3 residues: CASSQLAGIGNEQFF. The CDR3 DNA reads TGTGCCAGCAGCCAATTAGCGGGAATAGGCAATGAGCAGTTCTTC. The rearrangement joins TRBV7-2 to TRBJ2-1; 8 bases agree with TRBD2. V dropped 5 bases and J dropped 6; count of bases not matched to a gene: 9. The CDR3 totals 15 residues. Germline V lookup: CDR1 SGHTA, CDR2 FQGNSA.

This clonotype was detected a few times. At one of its ends the junction is not consistent with the germline gene, which may arise from a read error. This chain joins TRBV6-1 and TRBJ1-2; the D gene is possibly TRBD1 (6 bases). This CDR3 comprises 13 residues. The germline CDR1 and CDR2 sequences are MNHNS and SASEGT. As DNA, the CDR3 is TGTGCCAGCAGACCGGACAGTCTCGAGAACCTTCACTTC. Protein product: CASRPDSLENLHF.

This chain joins TRBV12-5 and TRBJ2-5, with D possibly TRBD2 on 7 matching bases. The V and J ends lost 2 bases and 2 bases respectively, with 15 bases between them. Germline V lookup: CDR1 LGHNT, CDR2 FRNRAP. This CDR3 region has 16 residues. The chain's CDR3 is CASGLRGGALQETQYF. CDR3 sequence (DNA): TGTGCTAGTGGTTTGAGGGGGGGCGCGTTACAAGAGACCCAGTACTTC.

This clonotype turned up a few times. The chain recombines TRBV6-2 or TRBV6-3 with TRBJ1-2; D not resolved. Between the trimmed V and J ends, which lost 0 bases and 0 bases, there was a span of 11 bases. Per the germline V gene, CDR1 is MNHEY and CDR2 is SVGEGT. CDR3 length equals 16 residues. In nucleotides, the CDR3 is TGTGCCAGCAGTTACTCCGAAGGACGGACTAACTATGGCTACACCTTC. Translating gives CASSYSEGRTNYGYTF.

V gene TRBV3-1 combines with J gene TRBJ1-2; 7 bases are shared with TRBD1. V shed 4 bases, J shed 5 bases, and the junction held 7 bases outside the gene matches. The germline gives CDR1 LGHDT, CDR2 YNNKEL (reference sequence). This CDR3 is 14 amino acids long. The CDR3, as DNA: TGTGCCAGCAGCCTCTCGGACAGGTTATATGGCTACACCTTC. Amino acids: CASSLSDRLYGYTF. Drawing the rest from reference TRBV3-1 and TRBJ1-2, the complete variable domain is DTAVSQTPKYLVTQMGNDKSIKCEQNLGHDTMYWYKQDSKKFLKIMFSYNNKELIINETVPNRFSPKSPDKAHLNLHINSLELGDSAVYFCASSLSDRLYGYTFGSGTRLTVV.

At least ten counts were recorded for this clonotype. The gene calls are TRBV12-3 or TRBV12-4 and TRBJ2-7; 7 bases align to TRBD1. The CDR3 contains 16 residues. V was pared by 4 bases and J by 4 bases, with 13 bases of the junction left unmatched. CDR3 sequence: CASSWGQPSFIYEQYF. Written as DNA, the CDR3 is TGTGCCAGCAGTTGGGGACAGCCATCCTTTATTTACGAGCAGTACTTC.

This chain uses TRBV20-1 with TRBJ2-2; 9 bases are a match to TRBD2. The CDR3 loop spans 18 amino acids. Germline V gene data show CDR1 as DFQATT and CDR2 as SNEGSKA (reference sequence). The junction had 10 bases not matched to a gene; V was cut back by 1 base and J by 1 base. The CDR3 DNA sequence: TGCAGTGCTAGAGTAGTAGCGGGAGCCCATCTGAACACCGGGGAGCTGTTTTTT. The encoded protein is CSARVVAGAHLNTGELFF.

The chain couples TRBV27 to TRBJ1-1; D unresolved. This CDR3 spans 12 amino acids. Looked up from germline, CDR1 is MNHEY and CDR2 is SMNVEV (reference sequence). The germline V and J ends were trimmed by 3 bases and 11 bases, with 13 bases remaining between them. The CDR3 spells CASSFVVQKAFF. CDR3 bases: TGTGCCAGCAGTTTCGTCGTCCAGAAGGCTTTCTTT.

The genes are TRBV27 and TRBJ1-6; possible D gene TRBD1, 6 bases. CDR1 and CDR2 (germline): MNHEY, SMNVEV (reference sequence). The CDR3 runs to 14 residues. Trimming removed 5 bases at V and 10 bases at J, with 15 bases between. This chain's CDR3 is CASSLRGMRSPLHF. The CDR3 DNA is TGTGCCAGCAGTCTAAGGGGGATGAGGTCACCCCTCCACTTT.

This clonotype was found many times. The chain uses TRBV24-1 and TRBJ2-5; D not certain. From germline, CDR1 is KGHDR and CDR2 SFDVKD. Between the trimmed V and J ends, which lost 2 bases and 2 bases, there was a span of 5 bases. There are 13 residues in the CDR3. The CDR3 is CATSDSVQETQYF. For the CDR3, the DNA is TGTGCCACCAGTGATTCGGTACAAGAGACCCAGTACTTC.

The chain employs TRBV20-1 and TRBJ2-7; 7 nucleotides align to TRBD1. This CDR3 has 14 residues. Germline CDR1 DFQATT, CDR2 SNEGSKA (reference sequence). V was clipped by 3 bases and J by 3 bases; unmatched bases: 8. The CDR3 DNA follows: TGCAGTGCTAGCGAAACAAACAGGGGCTACGAGCAGTACTTC. Translation gives CSASETNRGYEQYF.

The chain couples TRBV7-9 to TRBJ2-1; D possibly corresponds to TRBD1 (5 bases). Germline V CDR1 and CDR2: SEHNR, FQNEAQ (reference sequence). CDR3 length: 15 amino acids. Trimming stripped 5 bases from V and 1 base from J, with 12 bases between. The CDR3 nucleotides read TGTGCCAGCAGCCCGCTAGGGGCTTCCTACAATGAGCAGTTCTTC. Protein product: CASSPLGASYNEQFF. Based on the CDR3 plus reference TRBV7-9 and TRBJ2-1, the full variable domain is DTGVSQNPRHKITKRGQNVTFRCDPISEHNRLYWYRQTLGQGPEFLTYFQNEAQLEKSRLLSDRFSAERPKGSFSTLEIQRTEQGDSAMYLCASSPLGASYNEQFFGPGTRLTVL.

The sample holds a few counts of this clonotype. The chain has TRBV18 and TRBJ1-5, with D perhaps TRBD1 (5 bases). Trimming left V 2 bases short and J 7 bases short, with 15 bases between. This CDR3 spans 15 amino acids. Germline V CDR1 and CDR2: KGHSH, LQKENI. CDR3 protein: CASSPTSWDGQPQHF. The CDR3 DNA sequence: TGTGCCAGCTCACCAACATCCTGGGACGGCCAGCCCCAGCATTTT.

This clonotype was seen at least ten times. This chain joins TRBV7-3 and TRBJ2-2, with D possibly being TRBD2 (6 bases). From germline, CDR1 is SGHTA and CDR2 FQGTGA. The ends were cut back, 5 bases at V and 5 bases at J, with 9 bases in the middle. This CDR3 has 13 amino acids. The CDR3 loop reads CASSPGGTGELFF. As DNA, the CDR3 is TGTGCCAGCAGCCCTGGGGGGACCGGGGAGCTGTTTTTT.

In its sample, this clonotype was seen a few times. The chain carries TRBV9 and TRBJ2-7, with D uncertain. V was pared by 0 bases and J by 0 bases, with 10 bases between. The CDR3 spans 15 residues. Germline V gives CDR1 SGDLS, CDR2 YYNGEE. The CDR3 loop reads CASSVDNSNSYEQYF. In nucleotides, the CDR3 is TGTGCCAGCAGCGTAGACAACTCCAACTCCTACGAGCAGTACTTC.